What follows are 18 T cell receptor beta chains derived from one specimen sequenced in a study of cytotoxic CD8 clonotypes in ibrutinib-treated CLL (dated by TCRdb to the early 2020s). In the paper's terms, the time point label means: progressive disease on ibrutinib. The receptor library was made with the immunoSEQ multiplex PCR assay. TCRdb's version of the immuneACCESS table is confined to in-frame rearrangements and falls short of the full clone set. An unresolved V gene accounts for under half of the shortfall where checked; the remainder is of unknown origin. The sample table shows about 300,000 clones, and 60% to 80% are seen once. About 5.8% of the sample goes to the ten largest clones. The sequences come from PBMCs, collected at disease progression, from a patient treated with ibrutinib. The source of these receptors is a human donor with chronic lymphocytic leukemia.

This clone was found once. The chain is built from TRBV4-1 and TRBJ1-5; perhaps TRBD1 as D (5 bases). V was pared by 4 bases and J by 5 bases, with 9 bases between. Germline CDR1 and CDR2: MGHRA and YSYEKL. This CDR3 region has 13 residues. In DNA, the CDR3 is TGCGCCAGCAGCCCCTCGGGGGATCAGCCCCAGCATTTT. The encoded protein is CASSPSGDQPQHF.

This chain joins TRBV29-1 and TRBJ2-5, with 7 positions matching TRBD2. The J segment lost 4 bases and the V segment lost 4 bases, leaving 6 bases of the junction unmatched. This CDR3 comprises 13 residues. Per the germline V gene, CDR1 is SQVTM and CDR2 is ANQGSEA. CDR3 loop: CSVGIAGAETQYF. Written as DNA, the CDR3 is TGCAGCGTTGGGATTGCGGGAGCAGAGACCCAGTACTTC. Full variable domain (rest looked up from reference TRBV29-1 and TRBJ2-5): SAVISQKPSRDICQRGTSLTIQCQVDSQVTMMFWYRQQPGQSLTLIATANQGSEATYESGFVIDKFPISRPNLTFSTLTVSNMSPEDSSIYLCSVGIAGAETQYFGPGTRLLVL.

This rearrangement joins TRBV28 to TRBJ2-4; 10 bases are shared with TRBD1. Trimming cost V 6 bases and J 1 base; bases outside gene matches: 6. The CDR3 runs to 16 residues. The germline V gene encodes CDR1 MDHEN and CDR2 SYDVKM. CDR3 DNA sequence: TGTGCCAGCAGAACGACAGGGGGCGCGGCCAAAAACATTCAGTACTTC. Translation gives CASRTTGGAAKNIQYF.

The chain has TRBV14 and TRBJ2-2, with D tentatively TRBD2 (6 bases). The CDR3 loop spans 14 amino acids. V was shortened by 2 bases and J by 3 bases, with 7 bases between the two germline ends. Per the germline V gene, CDR1 is SGHDN and CDR2 is FVKESK. The CDR3 nucleotides are TGTGCCAGCAGCCAATGGGGGGACACCGGGGAGCTGTTTTTT. It is translated as CASSQWGDTGELFF. The variable domain in full, with the rest retrieved from reference TRBV14 and TRBJ2-2, is EAGVTQFPSHSVIEKGQTVTLRCDPISGHDNLYWYRRVMGKEIKFLLHFVKESKQDESGMPNNRFLAERTGGTYSTLKVQPAELEDSGVYFCASSQWGDTGELFFGEGSRLTVL.

The chain uses TRBV9 and TRBJ2-7, with 8 bases that match TRBD2. This CDR3 has 14 residues. Per germline, CDR1 SGDLS and CDR2 YYNGEE. After removal of 1 base from V and 5 bases from J, the junction contained 5 bases not matched to a gene. CDR3 protein: CASSVKAGADEQYF. In DNA form, the CDR3 reads TGTGCCAGCAGCGTAAAAGCGGGAGCGGACGAGCAGTACTTC.

This clone was seen a handful of times. The identical CDR3 is also encoded by other nucleotide sequences in the sample. The rearrangement links TRBV7-2 to TRBJ1-1; D call uncertain. CDR3 length: 13 residues. Germline values: CDR1 SGHTA, CDR2 FQGNSA. V was shortened by 0 bases and J by 0 bases, with 2 bases between the two germline ends. The CDR3 loop reads CASSLALNTEAFF. DNA for the CDR3: TGTGCCAGCAGCTTAGCGCTGAACACTGAAGCTTTCTTT.

The chain combines TRBV6-1 with TRBJ2-3; 8 positions match TRBD2. This CDR3 contains 15 residues. V shed 10 bases, J shed 4 bases, and the junction held 13 bases outside the gene matches. CDR1 is MNHNS and CDR2 is SASEGT in the germline V gene. The CDR3 here is CATRGALPRADTQYF. The CDR3 coding sequence is TGTGCCACGCGGGGGGCCCTACCCCGTGCAGATACGCAGTATTTT.

The rearrangement uses TRBV13 and TRBJ1-2, with unresolved D. The CDR3 has 12 residues. CDR1 and CDR2 from the germline V gene are PRHDT and FYEKMQ (reference sequence). The V gene lost 2 bases and the J gene lost 7 bases, with 8 bases spanning the gap. CDR3 coding DNA: TGTGCCAGCAGCTTACGACAAGGTGGCTACACCTTC. This translates into CASSLRQGGYTF. The full variable domain, in which reference TRBV13 and TRBJ1-2 provide the parts outside the CDR3, is AAGVIQSPRHLIKEKRETATLKCYPIPRHDTVYWYQQGPGQDPQFLISFYEKMQSDKGSIPDRFSAQQFSDYHSELNMSSLELGDSALYFCASSLRQGGYTFGSGTRLTVV.

The rearrangement joins TRBV5-4 to TRBJ2-5; maybe TRBD2 (5 bases). There are 13 residues in the CDR3. Germline CDR1 and CDR2: SGHNT and YYREEE (reference sequence). The V end lost 4 bases, the J end lost 5 bases, and 12 bases lay between the germline ends. In nucleotides, the CDR3 is TGTGCCAGCAGCCAACAGCGGCGGGAGACCCAGTACTTC. Translated, it gives CASSQQRRETQYF.

This clone was seen only a few times. The rearrangement joins TRBV28 to TRBJ2-7, with 8 bases fitting TRBD2. This CDR3 is 16 amino acids long. CDR1 is MDHEN, CDR2 SYDVKM, per germline. Trimming removed 3 bases from V and 0 bases from J; junction bases left unmatched: 7. The CDR3 reads CASSLGRGRSSYEQYF. In DNA, the CDR3 is TGTGCCAGCAGTTTGGGCCGCGGGAGGAGCTCCTACGAGCAGTACTTC.

This clone was observed a handful of times. The J gene is TRBJ1-1, the V gene TRBV9; D may be TRBD1 (5 bases). Deletions cut 0 bases from V and 1 base from J, with 7 bases between. The germline gives CDR1 SGDLS, CDR2 YYNGEE. The CDR3 has 14 amino acids. Here the CDR3 DNA reads TGTGCCAGCAGCGTAGGAACAGGGAACACTGAAGCTTTCTTT. Translation gives CASSVGTGNTEAFF.

V gene TRBV4-1 combines with J gene TRBJ2-2, with 9 bases fitting TRBD1. Germline CDR1 and CDR2: MGHRA and YSYEKL. The junction had 5 bases not matched to a gene; V was cut back by 4 bases and J by 5 bases. The CDR3 has 15 amino acids. The CDR3, as DNA: TGCGCCAGCAGCCTCAGGGACAGGGATACCGGGGAGCTGTTTTTT. Its translation is CASSLRDRDTGELFF.

This clone was seen repeatedly, ten times or more. The chain employs TRBV21-1 and TRBJ1-5. TRBV21-1 is annotated as a pseudogene. The CDR3 contains 18 residues. The CDR3 DNA reads TGTGCCAGCAGCGATTCAGCCACACCCACGGGGAGCATACAGCCCCAGCATTTT. Encoded protein: CASSDSATPTGSIQPQHF.

The V and J genes are TRBV2 and TRBJ1-2; D not certain. This CDR3 region has 11 residues. CDR1 and CDR2 (germline): SNHLY, FYNNEI. The germline V and J ends were trimmed by 6 bases and 3 bases, with 5 bases remaining between them. In nucleotides, the CDR3 is TGTGCCAGCAGCCGACACTATGGCTACACCTTC. This codes for CASSRHYGYTF.

The chain has TRBV6-1 and TRBJ2-3, with D tentatively TRBD1 or TRBD2 (6 bases each). Trimming shortened V by 5 bases and J by 2 bases, and 14 bases separated the two germline ends. CDR1 is MNHNS and CDR2 is SASEGT in the germline V gene. The CDR3 is 15 residues long. As DNA, the CDR3 is TGTGCCAGCAGTTTGTGGGGGGCTATCACAGATACGCAGTATTTT. Translated, it gives CASSLWGAITDTQYF.

The genes are TRBV15 and TRBJ2-1, with D hard to call. V lost 0 bases to trimming and J lost 7 bases, with 13 bases between them. In germline, CDR1 is LNHNV, CDR2 YYDKDF (reference sequence). The CDR3 length is 15 residues. The CDR3 nucleotides read TGTGCCACCAGCAGAGATCGGGTGGGTGGGAATGAGCAGTTCTTC. Translating it yields CATSRDRVGGNEQFF. The full variable domain, rest sourced from reference TRBV15 and TRBJ2-1, is DAMVIQNPRYQVTQFGKPVTLSCSQTLNHNVMYWYQQKSSQAPKLLFHYYDKDFNNEADTPDNFQSRRPNTSFCFLDIRSPGLGDTAMYLCATSRDRVGGNEQFFGPGTRLTVL.

The chain combines TRBV13 with TRBJ2-7; possibly TRBD1 for D (6 bases). V was clipped by 5 bases and J by 0 bases, with 8 bases between them. Germline loops: CDR1 PRHDT, CDR2 FYEKMQ (reference sequence). CDR3 length: 13 residues. CDR3 nucleotide sequence: TGTGCCAGCAGCCAGGGGAGCTCCTACGAGCAGTACTTC. It yields the protein CASSQGSSYEQYF. Full variable domain (remainder filled in from reference TRBV13 and TRBJ2-7): AAGVIQSPRHLIKEKRETATLKCYPIPRHDTVYWYQQGPGQDPQFLISFYEKMQSDKGSIPDRFSAQQFSDYHSELNMSSLELGDSALYFCASSQGSSYEQYFGPGTRLTVT.

The chain recombines TRBV9 with TRBJ2-7, with a weak D call TRBD2 (6 bases). The germline CDR1 and CDR2 sequences are SGDLS and YYNGEE. Trimming removed 2 bases from V and 4 bases from J, with 10 bases in between. This CDR3 is 13 amino acids long. CDR3 residues: CASSVQGGYEQYF. The CDR3 DNA sequence: TGTGCCAGCAGCGTTCAAGGAGGGTACGAGCAGTACTTC.